A single sample is the source of the 19 T cell receptor beta chains below, sequenced in a study of blood T cell repertoires in COVID-19. Using immunoSEQ multiplex PCR, the repertoire was profiled, and TCRdb retains in-frame clones only, with some absent. This table has a few hundred thousand clones, about 89% appearing once. The sample comprised peripheral blood. The origin of the receptors is a middle-aged man who had recovered from COVID-19.

The CDR3 reads CAGLGTSGGRHYTGELFF. In nucleotides, the CDR3 is TGTGCCGGCCTAGGGACTAGCGGGGGGAGGCACTACACCGGGGAGCTGTTTTTT. This chain connects TRBV5-6 to TRBJ2-2; 15 nucleotides match TRBD2. The V gene's germline CDR1 is SGHDT and CDR2 YYEEEE. CDR3 length: 18 residues. Trimming removed 10 bases from V and 3 bases from J; junction bases left unmatched: 13.

This clone was seen only a few times. The CDR3 DNA reads TGTGCCTGGAGGGGGACAGGGGTCCCTAGCTATGGCTACACCTTC. It codes for CAWRGTGVPSYGYTF. This chain joins TRBV30 and TRBJ1-2; 10 bases line up with TRBD1. Germline CDR1 GTSNPN, CDR2 SVGIG (reference sequence). This CDR3 region has 15 residues. The junction had 8 bases not matched to a gene; V was cut back by 3 bases and J by 4 bases.

The chain has TRBV7-9 and TRBJ1-1, with D perhaps matching TRBD1 (6 bases). V was shortened by 3 bases and J by 3 bases, with 11 bases between the two germline ends. The germline CDR1 and CDR2 sequences are SEHNR and FQNEAQ (reference sequence). The CDR3 has 14 amino acids. The CDR3 is CASSFPGVDTEAFF. The CDR3 region has the DNA TGTGCCAGCAGCTTCCCAGGGGTGGACACTGAAGCTTTCTTT.

The chain couples TRBV5-1 to TRBJ1-6; D is perhaps TRBD1 (6 bases). The germline V gene has CDR1 SGHRS and CDR2 YFSETQ. Deletions cut 5 bases from V and 15 bases from J, with 18 bases between. The CDR3 spans 13 residues. Written as DNA, the CDR3 is TGCGCCAGCAGTTCCGGGACAACATTCGACCTCCACTTT. It translates to CASSSGTTFDLHF.

The chain couples TRBV7-2 to TRBJ1-1; TRBD1 agrees at 10 bases. Germline CDR1 is SGHTA and CDR2 is FQGNSA. This CDR3 is built from 16 residues. V was pared by 3 bases and J by 2 bases, with 6 bases of the junction left unmatched. CDR3 DNA sequence: TGTGCCAGCAGCTTTTTTGACAGGGGGCAAAACACTGAAGCTTTCTTT. Residues: CASSFFDRGQNTEAFF.

This chain connects TRBV2 to TRBJ2-3; tentative D call: TRBD2 (7 bases). The CDR3 is 16 amino acids. Germline lookup yields CDR1 SNHLY and CDR2 FYNNEI. Between the trimmed V and J ends, which lost 8 bases and 3 bases, there was a span of 21 bases. CDR3 protein: CASSSQGRGVTDTQYF. CDR3 sequence (DNA): TGTGCCAGCTCTAGCCAAGGGAGGGGGGTTACAGATACGCAGTATTTT.

The V and J genes are TRBV29-1 and TRBJ2-1; TRBD1 might be the D (6 bases). The germline gives CDR1 SQVTM, CDR2 ANQGSEA. The CDR3 loop spans 13 amino acids. Trimming cost V 7 bases and J 8 bases, with 18 bases left between them. The CDR3 coding sequence is TGCAGCGGGTCCCCGCAAGGGGGTCATGAGCAGTTCTTC. It translates to CSGSPQGGHEQFF.

The genes are TRBV6-2 or TRBV6-3 and TRBJ2-5; TRBD2 matches at 12 bases. With V trimmed by 6 bases and J by 4 bases, 9 bases remained unmatched. The CDR3 covers 16 residues. The germline gives CDR1 MNHEY, CDR2 SVGEGT. The CDR3 loop reads CASSSPGLAGSETQYF. The CDR3 DNA reads TGTGCCAGCAGCTCCCCGGGACTAGCGGGCTCAGAGACCCAGTACTTC.

The chain links TRBV3-1 (or the pseudogene TRBV3-2) to TRBJ2-7, with TRBD2 matching 14 bases. This CDR3 has 15 residues. Germline V gene lookup returns CDR1 LGHDT and CDR2 YNNKEL (reference sequence). Losses at the gene ends were 4 bases for V and 4 bases for J; bases not matched to a gene: 3. CDR3 loop: CASSPRTSGRYEQYF. DNA for the CDR3: TGTGCCAGCAGCCCCCGGACTAGCGGGAGGTACGAGCAGTACTTC.

The CDR3 nucleotides are TGTGCCAGCAGCCAAAAGAGATCGGGGCAGTTCTTC. Translating it yields CASSQKRSGQFF. The chain couples TRBV6-5 to TRBJ2-1, with D uncertain. V gave up 6 bases and J gave up 12 bases, with 15 bases separating them. CDR1 and CDR2 from the germline V gene are MNHEY and SVGAGI. This CDR3 is built from 12 residues.

The chain joins TRBV7-2 to TRBJ2-4; 8 positions match TRBD1. Trimming removed 4 bases from V and 7 bases from J; junction bases left unmatched: 9. This CDR3 is 15 amino acids long. Per the germline V gene, CDR1 is SGHTA and CDR2 is FQGNSA. CDR3: CASSWGDRIRNIQYF. The CDR3 DNA follows: TGTGCCAGCAGCTGGGGGGACAGGATCAGGAACATTCAGTACTTC.

This chain links TRBV3-1 (or the pseudogene TRBV3-2) with TRBJ2-5, with TRBD2 matching over 14 bases. From germline, CDR1 is LGHDT and CDR2 YNNKEL (reference sequence). Losses at the gene ends were 4 bases for V and 4 bases for J; bases not matched to a gene: 5. The CDR3 totals 16 residues. The CDR3 loop is CASSPTTSGGVETQYF. The CDR3 nucleotides read TGTGCCAGCAGCCCAACGACTAGCGGGGGGGTAGAGACCCAGTACTTC.

This clone was observed a few times. V and J are TRBV19 and TRBJ1-1, with unresolved D. The CDR3 runs 13 residues. Germline-derived CDR1 and CDR2 are LNHDA and SQIVND (reference sequence). Deletions cut 0 bases from V and 5 bases from J, with 7 bases between. In DNA form, the CDR3 reads TGTGCCAGTAGTATAGACATTGTGACTGAAGCTTTCTTT. It encodes CASSIDIVTEAFF. Full variable domain (rest looked up from reference TRBV19 and TRBJ1-1): DGGITQSPKYLFRKEGQNVTLSCEQNLNHDAMYWYRQDPGQGLRLIYYSQIVNDFQKGDIAEGYSVSREKKESFPLTVTSAQKNPTAFYLCASSIDIVTEAFFGQGTRLTVV.

This clone was counted a single time. The V gene is TRBV3-1 (or the pseudogene TRBV3-2), the J gene TRBJ1-1; D might be TRBD1 (6 bases). Germline loops: CDR1 LGHDT, CDR2 YNNKEL (reference sequence). The CDR3 is 13 amino acids. Trimming removed 1 base from V and 5 bases from J, with 8 bases in between. In nucleotides, the CDR3 is TGTGCCAGCAGCCAAGTCCAGGGGACTGAAGCTTTCTTT. Protein sequence: CASSQVQGTEAFF.

This chain connects TRBV7-2 to TRBJ2-7; no definite D call. The length of the CDR3 is 16 residues. The V and J ends lost 0 bases and 0 bases respectively, with 12 bases between them. The V gene's germline CDR1 is SGHTA and CDR2 FQGNSA. The CDR3 reads CASSLAFSRGSYEQYF. CDR3 in DNA: TGTGCCAGCAGCTTAGCGTTCTCTAGAGGCTCCTACGAGCAGTACTTC.

The chain recombines TRBV7-6 with TRBJ2-1; 11 bases map to TRBD2. CDR1 and CDR2 from the germline V gene are SGHVS and FNYEAQ. This CDR3 has 16 residues. V shed 5 bases and J 7 bases; nucleotides not matched to a gene: 10. CDR3 coding DNA: TGTGCCAGCAGCCCTATAGCGGGGGGGGGTCCAAATGAGCAGTTCTTC. Protein sequence: CASSPIAGGGPNEQFF.

The chain recombines TRBV5-1 with TRBJ1-4; 7 bases are a match to TRBD1. The germline V gene encodes CDR1 SGHRS and CDR2 YFSETQ. The J segment lost 10 bases and the V segment lost 4 bases, leaving 1 base of the junction unmatched. CDR3 length: 11 amino acids. The CDR3 DNA reads TGCGCCAGCAGCCCAGGGGGAAAACTGTTTTTT. Amino acids: CASSPGGKLFF. The full variable domain, in which reference TRBV5-1 and TRBJ1-4 provide the parts outside the CDR3, is KAGVTQTPRYLIKTRGQQVTLSCSPISGHRSVSWYQQTPGQGLQFLFEYFSETQRNKGNFPGRFSGRQFSNSRSEMNVSTLELGDSALYLCASSPGGKLFFGSGTQLSVL.

The V call is TRBV19, the J call TRBJ1-2; 8 nucleotides match TRBD1. The V gene's germline CDR1 is LNHDA and CDR2 SQIVND (reference sequence). This CDR3 is built from 14 residues. V lost 3 bases, J lost 8 bases, and 8 bases stayed unmatched. The CDR3 reads CASSIDRGEGGYTF. CDR3 DNA sequence: TGTGCCAGTAGTATCGACAGGGGAGAGGGGGGCTACACCTTC.

The V gene is TRBV7-2, the J gene TRBJ2-2; TRBD1 matches 7 bases. V lost 7 bases and J lost 6; bases outside the gene matches: 11. The CDR3 runs 15 residues. Germline V CDR1 and CDR2: SGHTA, FQGNSA. CDR3 nucleotide sequence: TGTGCCAGCAACCCCCCAGGGGGATTCGCCGGGGAGCTGTTTTTT. As protein: CASNPPGGFAGELFF.